The T cell receptor beta chain under discussion was sequenced for a study of shared clonotypes between healthy human individuals. Cells designated naive CD8 were CD45RO-negative and were positively selected for CCR7, with terminally differentiated effector memory CD45RA+ cells excluded. Generated by immunoSEQ multiplex PCR, the TCRdb table keeps only in-frame clones and is missing some. In the table there are around 2,100,000 clones, about 94% of which are singletons. This CDR3 comprises 13 residues. Trimming removed 4 bases from V and 5 bases from J, with 9 bases in between. Per germline, CDR1 LNHNV and CDR2 YYDKDF (reference sequence).

This TCR came from a man younger than 30 in good health. Sequenced input: naive CD8+ T cells sorted from blood. V gene TRBV15 combines with J gene TRBJ2-1; unclear D gene. DNA for the CDR3: TGTGCCACCAGCAAGGACCGGAACAATGAGCAGTTCTTC. As protein: CATSKDRNNEQFF. The variable domain in full, with the rest retrieved from reference TRBV15 and TRBJ2-1, is DAMVIQNPRYQVTQFGKPVTLSCSQTLNHNVMYWYQQKSSQAPKLLFHYYDKDFNNEADTPDNFQSRRPNTSFCFLDIRSPGLGDTAMYLCATSKDRNNEQFFGPGTRLTVL.